Each of the 7 T cell receptor beta chains below was sequenced from the same sample in a study of cytomegalovirus exposure and HLA in healthy donors. PCR involved 60 Vbeta and 13 Jbeta primers. Some clones are missing from TCRdb's copy, which holds only in-frame ones; the method was immunoSEQ multiplex PCR. The sample shows about 160,000 clones, around 78% of them seen only once. The sample was PBMCs. The receptors come from a woman aged 40 to 55 in good health and CMV-seronegative.

This clone was detected only once. This chain uses TRBV7-6 with TRBJ1-1; D might be TRBD1 (5 bases). The germline V gene has CDR1 SGHVS and CDR2 FNYEAQ. Trimming left V 1 base short and J 4 bases short, with 10 bases between. There are 14 residues in the CDR3. This chain's CDR3 is CASSLVGLGTEAFF. In DNA, the CDR3 is TGTGCCAGCAGCTTAGTGGGGCTGGGCACTGAAGCTTTCTTT. The full variable domain, with the rest looked up from reference TRBV7-6 and TRBJ1-1, is GAGVSQSPRYKVTKRGQDVALRCDPISGHVSLYWYRQALGQGPEFLTYFNYEAQQDKSGLPNDRFSAERPEGSISTLTIQRTEQRDSAMYRCASSLVGLGTEAFFGQGTRLTVV.

This chain uses TRBV27 with TRBJ1-4, with a tentative D call TRBD1 (5 bases). V was cut by 3 bases and J by 1 base, with 9 bases left in between. This CDR3 region has 15 residues. In germline, CDR1 is MNHEY, CDR2 SMNVEV (reference sequence). As DNA, the CDR3 is TGTGCCAGCAGTTTCGGCAGGGAAACTAATGAAAAACTGTTTTTT. As protein: CASSFGRETNEKLFF.

This clone was observed a handful of times. The V and J genes are TRBV5-8 and TRBJ2-6, with a possible D match to TRBD1 (5 bases). Trimming took off 4 bases at V and 0 bases at J, with 8 bases between the two ends. CDR1 is SGHTS, CDR2 YDEGEE, per germline. The CDR3 loop spans 15 amino acids. The CDR3 sequence: CASSGRVSGANVLTF. For the CDR3, the DNA is TGTGCCAGCAGCGGCAGGGTCTCTGGGGCCAACGTCCTGACTTTC.

The chain couples TRBV10-1 to TRBJ2-3; 8 bases line up with TRBD2. Per the germline V gene, CDR1 is WNHNN and CDR2 is SYGVQD (reference sequence). V gave up 0 bases and J gave up 1 base; unmatched junction bases: 0. This CDR3 has 15 amino acids. CDR3 DNA: TGCGCCAGCAGTGAGTCTAGCGGGGGCACAGATACGCAGTATTTT. Amino acids: CASSESSGGTDTQYF.

This clone was picked up a small number of times. The chain links TRBV11-2 to TRBJ2-7; TRBD1 matches at 8 bases. Germline V gene sequence: CDR1 SGHAT, CDR2 FQNNGV. The trim removed 5 bases at V and 3 bases at J, leaving 15 bases unmatched. This CDR3 is 17 amino acids long. CDR3 in amino acids: CASSPETGQGFLYEQYF. Written as DNA, the CDR3 is TGTGCCAGCAGCCCCGAAACAGGACAGGGTTTTCTCTACGAGCAGTACTTC.

This clone has more than one count but fewer than ten. The chain couples TRBV28 to TRBJ1-2; D ambiguous. The ends were cut back, 6 bases at V and 4 bases at J, with 15 bases in the middle. This CDR3 is 14 amino acids long. Germline assignment: CDR1 MDHEN and CDR2 SYDVKM. Here the CDR3 DNA reads TGTGCCAGCAGGCCTTTCGGAGGTCCCTATGGCTACACCTTC. Its translation: CASRPFGGPYGYTF.

This clone has only one observation. The chain carries TRBV7-2 and TRBJ1-3, with D maybe TRBD1 (6 bases). Germline V CDR1 and CDR2: SGHTA, FQGNSA. CDR3 size: 17 residues. V was cut by 5 bases and J by 0 bases, with 17 bases left in between. CDR3 coding DNA: TGTGCCAGCAGCCCATCCAGACAGGCGAGCTCTGGAAACACCATATATTTT. It codes for CASSPSRQASSGNTIYF.